The source of this T cell receptor (beta chain) is a study of shared clonotypes between healthy human individuals (dated by TCRdb to the early 2020s). At the level of the whole study: The cohort comprised two women and a few men aged 18 to 49 years. For each donor, CD4 naive and CD4 memory were each run on three plates, CD8 naive on two plates, and CD8 memory on one plate. To increase sequencing depth and limit assay-specific biases, different laboratories used diverse techniques to prepare libraries and sequence TCR repertoires. Leukapheresis yielded between about 0.94 and 10 billion PBMCs per donor. To estimate repertoire size and how much clonotypes are shared between individuals, the study performed deep sequencing of blood TCR repertoires from about five healthy adults.

Using the deep immunoSEQ assay, multiplex PCR amplified TCR CDR3 regions from genomic DNA. Extracted genomic DNA from each cell subset was distributed evenly across all wells of several immunoSEQ 96-well plates, and each plate was treated as a replicate. For sorted subsets, each replicate PCR was loaded with roughly 200 ng genomic DNA, equivalent to 32,000 or so T cell genomes. Purified libraries were measured with a Qubit 3.0 fluorometer, size-checked on a Bioanalyzer 2100, and measured again with the KAPA Library Quantification kit. Every immunoSEQ 96-well plate was sequenced on a dedicated single-read 150-cycle Illumina NextSeq 550 flow cell. Processing in the source paper ran as follows. Because only junctional sequences without quality scores were contained in the immunoSEQ output, filtering matching that applied to full-length reads could not be performed. Sequences were annotated with PyIR, a Python wrapper for IgBLAST v1.9, using IMGT germline references to assign V/J genes and CDR3. Reads were removed for weak V/J assignments (E-value above 1e-6), missing CDR3, stop codons, out-of-frame junctions, or ambiguous translated residues. V3J clonotypes were defined by identical inferred V gene, J gene, and CDR3 amino acid sequence. Percentage overlap between repertoires was calculated by dividing the number of shared unique clonotypes by the size of the smaller repertoire. RTK rarefaction, the Chao1 estimator, and Recon v2.1 estimates of unobserved clonotypes were used to assess repertoire richness. OLGA was used to compute generation probabilities for all TCRbeta clonotypes that the gDNA method yielded from a few donors. TCRdb took over this immuneACCESS table, retaining in-frame rearrangements with V and J assigned. Such tables are incomplete; in checked studies, under half of the missing clones stem from an unresolved V gene, and the remainder is unexplained. The V and J calls and clone size are taken from that table; D and trimming were inferred from the DNA. In this sample the table shows some 2,100,000 clones, more than 90% of which occur a single time. Clones ranked in the top ten supply roughly 0.13% of the sample.

V is clipped by 7 bases and J by 1 base, and the sequence between their germline boundaries is 17 bases long. The CDR3 sequence holds 15 residues, the cysteine and phenylalanine included. Only the CDR3 part of the read is kept: 45 bases, read in frame from the first base. The germline V gene specifies MNHEY as CDR1 and SVGAGI as CDR2. About this clone itself: The antigen this receptor binds is unknown. No much larger clone exists at a distance of one base, and base qualities are not known.

Findings and caveats that apply to the study as a whole: Larger estimated clonotype richness was generally found for naive subsets than for memory subsets. Based on pairwise subsampling, the degree of clonotype sharing among donors was expected to be affected by sequencing depth. Across a few donors, approximately 4.9% of naive CD4, approximately 3.5% of naive CD8, about 2% of memory CD4, and about 0.4% of memory CD8 clonotypes were shared. Higher generation probabilities were observed for clonotypes shared by all four sorted-subset donors than for non-shared clonotypes. Only blood was sampled, and tissue TCR repertoires likely differ from those in blood. Because the study included a small number of donors, the genetic and exposure-history diversity represented was limited. Incomplete sequencing was indicated by rarefaction of sorted-subset datasets, despite the large sequencing depth.

The donors were healthy, HIV-negative adults who had no recently reported acute infections or vaccinations. Every donor was a Caucasian adult living in Nashville, Tennessee, USA. CD4+ T cells were enriched through magnetic negative selection, after which naive cells were positively selected on CD45RA and the remaining negative fraction served as the memory subset. Blood was obtained by leukapheresis, after which PBMCs were separated by Ficoll-Histopaque density gradient centrifugation and cryopreserved in liquid nitrogen vapor phase. Analytical flow cytometry was used to check the purity and quantity of every magnetically sorted T cell population. From each sorted fraction, genomic DNA was isolated and quantified by UV absorbance on a Nanodrop 2000c.

The chain employs TRBV6-5 and TRBJ2-7; the D gene is perhaps TRBD1 or TRBD2, as each covers 5 bases. The sequence derives from a man younger than 35 in good health. The sample comprised naive CD4+ T cells sorted from blood. Interpreted using the paper, the cell subset or site label stands for: CD45RA+ positively selected. The CDR3 is CASTKSGAQSYEQYF. The nucleotide sequence reads as follows: TGTGCCAGCACCAAATCCGGGGCTCAGTCCTACGAGCAGTACTTC.